What follows are 18 T cell receptor beta chains derived from one specimen sequenced in a study of T cells after yellow fever vaccination. MiXCR, run by TCRdb on the 5' RACE reads, gives a single entry per CDR3 protein. The repertoire holds 300,000 to 400,000 distinct CDR3 sequences, roughly 4% seen once, with approximately 24% in the top ten. Source: PBMCs, taken 5 days after the yellow fever booster vaccination. These TCRs come from a man aged 18 to 29 who received the YFV17D yellow fever vaccine.

This clonotype was seen a few times. The chain uses TRBV7-2 and TRBJ2-3; the match to TRBD2 covers 8 bases. V trimming: 5 bases; J trimming: 10 bases; junction bases outside the gene matches: 11. This CDR3 contains 14 residues. Germline lookup yields CDR1 SGHTA and CDR2 FQGNSA. The DNA of the CDR3 is TGTGCCAGCAGCCTAGGGACTAGTGGGTGGTCGCAGTATTTT. This sequence encodes CASSLGTSGWSQYF.

A few counts support this clonotype. The J gene is TRBJ2-7, the V gene TRBV5-1; TRBD2 matches at 7 bases. V gave up 5 bases and J gave up 0 bases; unmatched junction bases: 8. The CDR3 length is 15 residues. The germline V gene encodes CDR1 SGHRS and CDR2 YFSETQ. CDR3 in DNA: TGCGCCAGCAGACCGCTCCGGGACTACTCCTACGAGCAGTACTTC. Translating gives CASRPLRDYSYEQYF.

This clonotype was recorded many times. V usage is TRBV6-5 and J usage is TRBJ2-7; perhaps TRBD2 as D (5 bases). V lost 4 bases and J 5 bases, leaving 12 bases between the germline ends. This CDR3 contains 13 residues. Germline CDR1 reads MNHEY; CDR2 reads SVGAGI. CDR3 residues: CASSSLGADEQYV. The CDR3 bases are TGTGCCAGCAGTTCGCTGGGAGCCGACGAGCAGTACGTC.

The V gene is TRBV25-1, the J gene TRBJ2-5; D not resolved. The CDR3 is 14 residues long. Germline V gene data show CDR1 as MGHDK and CDR2 as SYGVNS. The germline V and J ends were trimmed by 4 bases and 0 bases, with 9 bases remaining between them. CDR3 residues: CASSVRSYQETQYF. CDR3 nucleotide sequence: TGTGCCAGCAGTGTTAGGTCGTACCAAGAGACCCAGTACTTC.

The V gene is TRBV7-6, the J gene TRBJ2-2, with TRBD1 matching 7 bases. The trim removed 5 bases at V and 0 bases at J, leaving 6 bases unmatched. This CDR3 contains 16 residues. Germline CDR1 and CDR2: SGHVS and FNYEAQ. The CDR3 loop reads CASSTWTGTNTGELFF. CDR3 sequence (DNA): TGTGCCAGCAGCACCTGGACAGGAACGAACACCGGGGAGCTGTTTTTT.

This clonotype was seen ten or more times. V and J are TRBV7-9 and TRBJ2-7; 11 nucleotides line up with TRBD1. The germline CDR1 and CDR2 sequences are SEHNR and FQNEAQ (reference sequence). The CDR3 runs 13 residues. The V and J ends lost 3 bases and 6 bases, in that order; junction bases with no gene match: 1. CDR3 amino acids: CASSLDRGLEQYF. The CDR3 nucleotides read TGTGCCAGCAGCTTGGACAGGGGGCTCGAGCAGTACTTC.

This clonotype was counted a few times. This sequence joins TRBV5-1 and TRBJ2-3; D unresolved. Germline loops: CDR1 SGHRS, CDR2 YFSETQ. CDR3 length equals 14 residues. V lost 4 bases, J lost 0 bases, and 9 bases lay in between. CDR3 bases: TGCGCCAGCAGCGCCCCCCAGAGCACAGATACGCAGTATTTT. The encoded protein is CASSAPQSTDTQYF.

Note on this clonotype: The junction and the germline gene differ at one end; a read error may be behind it. CDR3 sequence (DNA): TGTGCCTGCAGCTTAGTGCAGACATCGGGCAATGAGCAGTTCTTC. Amino acids: CACSLVQTSGNEQFF. V is TRBV7-2 and J is TRBJ2-1; D gene unclear. There are 15 residues in the CDR3. The germline gives CDR1 SGHTA, CDR2 FQGNSA. Full variable domain (missing parts from reference TRBV7-2 and TRBJ2-1): GAGVSQSPSNKVTEKGKDVELRCDPISGHTALYWYRQSLGQGLEFLIYFQGNSAPDKSGLPSDRFSAERTGGSVSTLTIQRTQQEDSAVYLCACSLVQTSGNEQFFGPGTRLTVL.

This clonotype was seen ten or more times. This chain connects TRBV5-1 to TRBJ2-5; 9 bases align to TRBD2. Losses at the gene ends were 4 bases for V and 1 base for J; bases not matched to a gene: 11. Germline V gives CDR1 SGHRS, CDR2 YFSETQ. This CDR3 has 17 amino acids. CDR3: CASSPGGSSGAQETQYF. The CDR3, as DNA: TGCGCCAGCAGCCCTGGTGGGTCTAGCGGGGCCCAAGAGACCCAGTACTTC.

The chain uses TRBV25-1 and TRBJ1-1; D is uncertain. Germline lookup yields CDR1 MGHDK and CDR2 SYGVNS. CDR3 size: 14 residues. Trimming took off 6 bases at V and 2 bases at J, with 13 bases between the two ends. The DNA for the CDR3 is TGTGCCAGCAGCATTGGTTTCGACAACACTGAAGCTTTCTTT. This gives the protein CASSIGFDNTEAFF. Full variable domain (outside the CDR3, taken from reference TRBV25-1 and TRBJ1-1): EADIYQTPRYLVIGTGKKITLECSQTMGHDKMYWYQQDPGMELHLIHYSYGVNSTEKGDLSSESTVSRIRTEHFPLTLESARPSHTSQYLCASSIGFDNTEAFFGQGTRLTVV.

The genes are TRBV2 and TRBJ1-1, with TRBD1 identical over 8 bases. The CDR3 consists of 12 residues. The V gene end was trimmed by 10 bases and the J gene end by 4 bases; junction bases not matched to a gene: 5. Germline CDR1 SNHLY, CDR2 FYNNEI. CDR3 nucleotide sequence: TGTGCCACCGACAGGGGATCCACTGAAGCTTTCTTT. Translation gives CATDRGSTEAFF.

The chain carries TRBV4-3 and TRBJ2-1, with 10 bases matching TRBD1. Germline V gene sequence: CDR1 LGHNA, CDR2 YSLEER. The CDR3 is 17 amino acids. The V and J ends lost 0 bases and 8 bases, in that order; junction bases with no gene match: 10. The CDR3 sequence: CASSQDPGGQGTYEQFF. CDR3 in DNA: TGCGCCAGCAGCCAAGATCCCGGGGGACAGGGGACGTATGAGCAGTTCTTC.

This clonotype was observed a handful of times. This CDR3 reads CASSQGGSDEKLFF. CDR3 coding DNA: TGCGCCAGCAGCCAAGGCGGTTCAGATGAAAAACTGTTTTTT. The chain has TRBV4-3 and TRBJ1-4; unclear D gene. The CDR3 runs 14 residues. Trimming shortened V by 1 base and J by 6 bases, and 9 bases separated the two germline ends. CDR1 and CDR2 (germline): LGHNA, YSLEER.

This clonotype occurred many times. The V call is TRBV15, the J call TRBJ2-2; no clear D gene. Between the trimmed V and J ends, which lost 0 bases and 5 bases, there was a span of 10 bases. Germline loops: CDR1 LNHNV, CDR2 YYDKDF (reference sequence). The length of the CDR3 is 15 residues. The CDR3, as DNA: TGTGCCACCAGCAGAGATCATAGTGCAACCGGGGAGCTGTTTTTT. Amino acid sequence: CATSRDHSATGELFF.

The chain combines TRBV7-9 with TRBJ2-3; 9 nucleotides match TRBD1. Losses at the gene ends were 5 bases for V and 5 bases for J; bases not matched to a gene: 5. The CDR3 extends over 14 amino acids. CDR1 and CDR2 from the germline V gene are SEHNR and FQNEAQ (reference sequence). The DNA of the CDR3 is TGTGCCAGCAGCGGGACAGGGAGCGGAGATACGCAGTATTTT. Residues: CASSGTGSGDTQYF. The full variable domain, its missing parts supplied by reference TRBV7-9 and TRBJ2-3, is DTGVSQNPRHKITKRGQNVTFRCDPISEHNRLYWYRQTLGQGPEFLTYFQNEAQLEKSRLLSDRFSAERPKGSFSTLEIQRTEQGDSAMYLCASSGTGSGDTQYFGPGTRLTVL.

Only a few counts were recorded for this clonotype. The chain uses TRBV27 and TRBJ2-3; 10 positions match TRBD2. The CDR3 contains 15 residues. The V and J ends lost 2 bases and 4 bases, in that order; junction bases with no gene match: 3. CDR1 and CDR2 from the germline V gene are MNHEY and SMNVEV (reference sequence). CDR3 coding DNA: TGTGCCAGCAGTTTAAGCGGGGGGGCCTCAGATACGCAGTATTTT. This codes for CASSLSGGASDTQYF.

This clonotype was detected only a few times. J is TRBJ2-5 and V is TRBV7-9; no clear D gene. The CDR3 spans 13 residues. Germline V lookup: CDR1 SEHNR, CDR2 FQNEAQ (reference sequence). CDR3 protein: CAIGGRQQETQYF. The CDR3 DNA sequence: TGTGCGATCGGCGGCAGACAACAAGAGACCCAGTACTTC. Complete variable domain (other parts from reference TRBV7-9 and TRBJ2-5): DTGVSQNPRHKITKRGQNVTFRCDPISEHNRLYWYRQTLGQGPEFLTYFQNEAQLEKSRLLSDRFSAERPKGSFSTLEIQRTEQGDSAMYLCAIGGRQQETQYFGPGTRLLVL.

The gene calls are TRBV12-3 or TRBV12-4 and TRBJ1-1, with a tentative D call TRBD1 (5 bases). V was clipped by 7 bases and J by 3 bases, with 15 bases between them. There are 14 residues in the CDR3. CDR3 bases: TGTGCCAGCAACGACGGGACGGGAGACACTGAAGCTTTCTTT. Translating gives CASNDGTGDTEAFF.